These 14 T cell receptor beta chains were sequenced from one sample in a study of beta chain features in type 1 diabetes. Study results and caveats: In every one of the four CD4+ subsets, TCRB CDR3s were moderately but significantly shorter in Type 1 diabetes patients.

The entirety of the isolated RNA underwent reverse transcription, so expressed TCRB transcripts were sequenced. The repertoire was sequenced with immunoSEQ multiplex PCR; TCRdb's copy has only in-frame clones and lacks some. The sample lists some 200,000 clones, 16% occurring once. No cognate antigen is known for these TCRs. Source material: naive CD4+ T cells from blood. The origin of the receptors is a man in his thirties or forties with type 1 diabetes.

The V and J genes are TRBV9 and TRBJ2-3; D is unclear. From germline, CDR1 is SGDLS and CDR2 YYNGEE. The CDR3 sequence is 15 residues long. V was shortened by 4 bases and J by 2 bases, with 14 bases between the two germline ends. CDR3 coding DNA: TGTGCCAGCAGCTCCGCTGAGCGTTCCACAGATACGCAGTATTTT. Its translation: CASSSAERSTDTQYF. The variable domain in full, with the rest retrieved from reference TRBV9 and TRBJ2-3, is DSGVTQTPKHLITATGQRVTLRCSPRSGDLSVYWYQQSLDQGLQFLIQYYNGEERAKGNILERFSAQQFPDLHSELNLSSLELGDSALYFCASSSAERSTDTQYFGPGTRLTVL.

This clone was found a few times. The V and J genes are TRBV7-2 and TRBJ2-5; 7 nucleotides line up with TRBD1. After removal of 2 bases from V and 4 bases from J, the junction contained 7 bases not matched to a gene. The CDR3 covers 15 residues. CDR1 and CDR2 from the germline V gene are SGHTA and FQGNSA. The CDR3, as DNA: TGTGCCAGCAGCTTATTGGGGAGACAGGGAGAGACCCAGTACTTC. Protein product: CASSLLGRQGETQYF.

This clone was counted between two and nine times. V gene TRBV7-9 combines with J gene TRBJ2-1, with D perhaps TRBD2 (5 bases). Germline-derived CDR1 and CDR2 are SEHNR and FQNEAQ (reference sequence). CDR3 length: 14 amino acids. V was shortened by 4 bases and J by 6 bases, with 13 bases between the two germline ends. The CDR3 spells CASSSPAGANEQFF. The CDR3 nucleotides read TGTGCCAGCAGCTCCCCGGCGGGCGCCAATGAGCAGTTCTTC.

This clone was seen more than once but under ten times. CDR3 sequence: CAWSAGQVRGTDTQYF. CDR3 sequence (DNA): TGTGCCTGGAGTGCTGGACAAGTCAGGGGCACAGATACGCAGTATTTT. The chain employs TRBV30 and TRBJ2-3; TRBD1 is a possible D gene (5 bases). This CDR3 region has 16 residues. Germline V gene lookup returns CDR1 GTSNPN and CDR2 SVGIG (reference sequence). V shed 1 base and J shed 1 base, with 15 bases lying between them.

The chain recombines TRBV14 with TRBJ2-6; D not certain. Between the trimmed V and J ends, which lost 8 bases and 0 bases, there was a span of 8 bases. CDR3 length: 14 amino acids. Germline V lookup: CDR1 SGHDN, CDR2 FVKESK. Here the CDR3 DNA reads TGTGCCAGCGGAAGAGGCTCTGGGGCCAACGTCCTGACTTTC. Amino acid sequence: CASGRGSGANVLTF.

There are a few counts of this clone. This rearrangement joins TRBV30 to TRBJ2-7, with D maybe TRBD1 (5 bases). CDR1 is GTSNPN, CDR2 SVGIG, per germline (reference sequence). With 2 bases removed from V and 6 bases from J, the gap between germline ends came to 8 bases. This CDR3 is 11 amino acids long. The CDR3 reads CAWSRQGEQYF. The CDR3 DNA reads TGTGCCTGGAGTAGGCAGGGCGAGCAGTACTTC.

The table lists this clone with a few counts. CDR3 nucleotides: TGTGCCAGCAGCTCCGGGACTAGCGGGAGTGTCACCGGGGAGCTGTTTTTT. Translating gives CASSSGTSGSVTGELFF. This chain uses TRBV7-9 with TRBJ2-2, with 14 nucleotides matching TRBD2. Germline values: CDR1 SEHNR, CDR2 FQNEAQ (reference sequence). V lost 4 bases, J lost 4 bases, and 5 bases stayed unmatched. The CDR3 covers 17 residues.

The CDR3: CASSLSHGQRYNEQFF. The CDR3 DNA follows: TGTGCCAGCAGCCTGTCCCATGGCCAAAGATACAATGAGCAGTTCTTC. The J gene is TRBJ2-1, the V gene TRBV9; no firm D call. Trimming took off 4 bases at V and 4 bases at J, with 18 bases between the two ends. This CDR3 is 16 amino acids long. Looked up from germline, CDR1 is SGDLS and CDR2 is YYNGEE.

The rearrangement links TRBV30 to TRBJ2-7, with 7 bases matching TRBD1. From germline, CDR1 is GTSNPN and CDR2 SVGIG (reference sequence). The CDR3 is made up of 12 amino acids. CDR3 in amino acids: CALITGAYEQYF. The DNA of the CDR3 is TGTGCGCTGATCACAGGGGCTTACGAGCAGTACTTC.

The rearrangement joins TRBV10-3 to TRBJ2-7, with a tentative D call TRBD1 (6 bases). V was clipped by 4 bases and J by 3 bases, with 19 bases between them. CDR1 is ENHRY, CDR2 SYGVKD, per germline. This CDR3 has 16 residues. As DNA, the CDR3 is TGTGCCATCAGTGGGGGGACACCCCTCCCAATCTACGAGCAGTACTTC. Translation gives CAISGGTPLPIYEQYF.

The rearrangement uses TRBV29-1 and TRBJ2-7, with D uncertain. The V end was cut by 5 bases, the J end by 7 bases, with 12 bases between. CDR1 is SQVTM and CDR2 is ANQGSEA in the germline V gene. This CDR3 has 11 amino acids. CDR3 nucleotides: TGCAGCGTTACCTCAGCGAGTGAGCAGTACTTC. Encoded protein: CSVTSASEQYF.

The sample holds a few counts of this clone. The CDR3 DNA follows: TGCAGCGCCGGTCGGACAGGCGGGGAGCTGTTTTTT. Translating it yields CSAGRTGGELFF. This chain uses TRBV29-1 with TRBJ2-2, with TRBD1 identical over 7 bases. Trimming took 7 bases from V and 7 from J; bases not matched to a gene: 6. Germline CDR1 and CDR2: SQVTM and ANQGSEA. The CDR3 runs to 12 residues.

V and J are TRBV30 and TRBJ2-1; 8 bases match TRBD2. This CDR3 spans 16 amino acids. Germline V lookup: CDR1 GTSNPN, CDR2 SVGIG (reference sequence). The J segment lost 0 bases and the V segment lost 4 bases, leaving 8 bases of the junction unmatched. CDR3 sequence reads: CAWIPSGSLSYNEQFF. CDR3 DNA: TGTGCCTGGATCCCTAGCGGGTCCCTCTCCTACAATGAGCAGTTCTTC.

The rearrangement uses TRBV7-9 and TRBJ1-1; D not resolved. The V end was cut by 2 bases, the J end by 0 bases, with 7 bases between. The CDR3 has 14 amino acids. CDR1 is SEHNR and CDR2 is FQNEAQ in the germline V gene (reference sequence). In DNA form, the CDR3 reads TGTGCCAGCAGCTTATTTGTGGTGAACACTGAAGCTTTCTTT. Protein product: CASSLFVVNTEAFF.